The sequence of this TCR beta chain was determined in a study of tumor-infiltrating lymphocytes in primary liver carcinoma. Study-level information: Enrolled patients were male and female, aged 30 to 69 years.

Co-extraction of RNA and DNA was performed on about 20-32 mg of unsorted bulk tissue. Synthesis of TCR beta cDNA was carried out from around 500 ng total RNA with a constant-region primer. Libraries of TCR beta came from three nested multiplex PCR rounds with slightly modified ARM-PCR. Use of TRBV1-TRBV30 forward primers with a C-beta reverse primer characterized the first two PCR rounds, which lasted approximately 11 cycles each. Via MiXCR, TCRdb re-called the multiplex PCR reads, giving one row per CDR3 protein. The table records 55,000 to 70,000 distinct CDR3 sequences, about two thirds of them present only once. Germline-derived CDR1 and CDR2 are LGHNA and YSLEER. There are 13 residues in the CDR3. In regard to this clonotype: One end of the junction is discordant with germline, which a read error may explain.

Material: liver tumor tissue from sampling region 2. The subset denotes: tumor region T2, inferior pole. This chain uses TRBV4-3 with TRBJ2-7; D is undetermined. The sequence came from a middle-aged man with primary liver carcinoma and hepatitis B virus infection. CDR3 in DNA: TGCGCGAGCAGCCAACATCTGCCCTACGAGCAGTACTTC. This gives the protein CASSQHLPYEQYF.